This T cell receptor (beta chain) was retrieved from a study of T cells expressing NK-cell markers. Study-wide background: Each TCR beta repertoire originated in sorted T cells that were CD3+CD56+NKG2C+, CD3+CD56+NKG2C- or CD3+CD56-NKG2C+. Of eight sequenced donors, seven were HCMV-seropositive and one HCMV-seronegative. Study-level points and caveats: A few of the donors also had these clonotypes leading their CD3+CD56-NKG2C+ fraction. In more than 5 donors, dominant CD3+CD56+NKG2C+ clonotypes ranked among the top 10 CD8+ clonotypes.

Germline V gene sequence: CDR1 DFQATT, CDR2 SNEGSKA (reference sequence). This CDR3 is 15 amino acids long. Worth noting for this clonotype: Its antigen is unidentified.

TCRdb reprocessed the 5' RACE reads and stores each CDR3 protein as one record, lacking DNA. Here the sample table reports 250,000 to 300,000 distinct CDR3 sequences. This TCR derives from a woman between 18 and 70 years old in good health. The chain combines TRBV20-1 with TRBJ1-1; with no DNA, the TCRdb D assignment of TRBD1 cannot be verified. The specimen was blood T cells: a sorted CD56 or NKG2C T cell subset, CD4+ or CD8+ T cells, or bulk PBMC T cells (not recorded which). CDR3 sequence: CSARPPTGLNTEAFF.